This TCR beta chain was recovered during a study of blood T cell repertoires in COVID-19. Overall study: The United States, Italy and Spain were the sources of the acute and convalescent COVID-19 samples. T cells, B-cell-depleted T cells, or PBMCs supplied cDNA or gDNA.

Assay: immunoSEQ multiplex PCR; the TCRdb copy retains only in-frame clones and omits some. The repertoire holds hundreds of thousands of clones, with 83% as singletons. V gave up 4 bases and J gave up 5 bases, with 15 bases separating them. CDR3 length: 14 residues. The germline V gene has CDR1 SGHNT and CDR2 YYREEE (reference sequence). The chain carries TRBV5-4 and TRBJ1-1, with D maybe TRBD1 (5 bases). The source material was peripheral blood. The sequence was obtained from a woman in her twenties or thirties with COVID-19, enrolled during active disease. The CDR3: CASSAQGVMTEAFF. CDR3 in DNA: TGTGCCAGCAGCGCTCAAGGGGTGATGACTGAAGCTTTCTTT.